The next 9 T cell receptor beta chains were all read from a single sample in a study of Tregs in tolerant kidney transplant recipients. TCRdb keeps only in-frame clones here, not all; method: immunoSEQ multiplex PCR. The sample lists tens of thousands of clones; 85% to 90% were seen once. Sequencing was performed on CD4+ T cells from blood, taken before the transplant. The receptors stem from a human donor who received a combined kidney and bone marrow transplant.

This clone was observed a single time. The chain combines TRBV9 with TRBJ2-1; TRBD2 matches 10 bases. V lost 3 bases to trimming and J lost 5 bases; unmatched junction nucleotides: 5. The CDR3 is made up of 15 amino acids. Germline CDR1 SGDLS, CDR2 YYNGEE. In DNA, the CDR3 is TGTGCCAGCAGCGACCCCAGCGGGAGGGACAATGAGCAGTTCTTC. Amino acid sequence: CASSDPSGRDNEQFF.

V is TRBV7-9 and J is TRBJ2-5, with 10 bases aligning to TRBD1. The ends lost 5 bases at V and 1 base at J; junction bases unmatched: 4. CDR1 SEHNR and CDR2 FQNEAQ come from the germline V gene (reference sequence). The CDR3 has 15 amino acids. In nucleotides, the CDR3 is TGTGCCAGCAGCATCGGACAGGGGGGCCAAGAGACCCAGTACTTC. Amino acid sequence: CASSIGQGGQETQYF.

The gene calls are TRBV11-2 and TRBJ2-5; D remains ambiguous. The length of the CDR3 is 17 residues. Germline V lookup: CDR1 SGHAT, CDR2 FQNNGV. Trimming cost V 0 bases and J 1 base, with 15 bases left between them. CDR3 residues: CASSLDGQAVLQETQYF. The CDR3 DNA follows: TGTGCCAGCAGCTTAGACGGTCAGGCAGTGCTCCAAGAGACCCAGTACTTC.

This chain joins TRBV5-1 and TRBJ2-5, with 10 bases lining up with TRBD2. The CDR3 has 15 amino acids. The V segment lost 4 bases and the J segment 2 bases; nucleotides outside the gene matches: 5. Looked up from germline, CDR1 is SGHRS and CDR2 is YFSETQ. In DNA form, the CDR3 reads TGCGCCAGCAGCCCTCCACTAGCGGGACAAGAGACCCAGTACTTC. It yields the protein CASSPPLAGQETQYF.

The sample holds one count of this clone. The V and J genes are TRBV5-1 and TRBJ2-5, with 8 bases aligning to TRBD2. The germline CDR1 and CDR2 sequences are SGHRS and YFSETQ. The CDR3 sequence is 14 residues long. The V gene end was trimmed by 4 bases and the J gene end by 4 bases; junction bases not matched to a gene: 6. The CDR3 sequence is CASSAGGLAETQYF. In DNA, the CDR3 is TGCGCCAGCAGCGCGGGAGGTCTCGCAGAGACCCAGTACTTC.

The rearrangement links TRBV6-1 to TRBJ2-7; the D gene is possibly TRBD2 (6 bases). This CDR3 has 14 amino acids. V dropped 7 bases and J dropped 3 bases, with 16 bases sitting between them. The V gene's germline CDR1 is MNHNS and CDR2 SASEGT. CDR3 DNA: TGTGCCAGCAATTCCCGGGACTCGGTCTACGAGCAGTACTTC. Residues: CASNSRDSVYEQYF.

This chain joins TRBV21-1 and TRBJ2-7; TRBD2, the D gene given by the table, was not confirmed from the DNA. TRBV21-1 is marked as a pseudogene. The CDR3 is 19 residues long. The DNA for the CDR3 is TGTGCCAGCAGACGACTCGGGCGGGAGGGCCGACCCAGCTCCTACGAGCAGTACTTC. Encoded protein: CASRRLGREGRPSSYEQYF.

This clone appeared once. V is TRBV30 and J is TRBJ2-7; 11 bases align to TRBD2. This CDR3 is 16 amino acids long. CDR1 and CDR2 from the germline V gene are GTSNPN and SVGIG (reference sequence). Losses at the gene ends were 0 bases for V and 2 bases for J; bases not matched to a gene: 6. The CDR3 DNA follows: TGTGCCTGGAGTGTACCTTTAGCGGGAGGGCCCTACGAGCAGTACTTC. Its translation is CAWSVPLAGGPYEQYF.

The chain has TRBV5-1 and TRBJ2-5; D possibly corresponds to TRBD1 (5 bases). The CDR3 contains 13 residues. Germline values: CDR1 SGHRS, CDR2 YFSETQ. V lost 4 bases, J lost 1 base, and 8 bases lay in between. CDR3 amino acids: CASSPTGQETQYF. The CDR3 DNA reads as TGCGCCAGCAGCCCCACAGGCCAAGAGACCCAGTACTTC.